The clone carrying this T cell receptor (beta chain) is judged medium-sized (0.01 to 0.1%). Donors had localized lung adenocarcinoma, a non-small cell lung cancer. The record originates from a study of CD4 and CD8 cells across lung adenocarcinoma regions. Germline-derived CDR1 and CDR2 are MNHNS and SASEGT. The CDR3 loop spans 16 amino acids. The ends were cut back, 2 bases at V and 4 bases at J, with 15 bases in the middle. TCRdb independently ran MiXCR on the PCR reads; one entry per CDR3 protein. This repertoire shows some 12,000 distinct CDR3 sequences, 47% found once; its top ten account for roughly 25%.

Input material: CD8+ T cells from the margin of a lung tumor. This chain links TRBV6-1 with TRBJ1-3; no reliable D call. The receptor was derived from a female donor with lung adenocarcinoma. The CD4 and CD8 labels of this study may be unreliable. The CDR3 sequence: CASSERAGFEGNTIYF. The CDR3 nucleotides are TGTGCCAGCAGTGAAAGGGCGGGGTTCGAAGGAAACACCATATATTTT.